The rows below give T cell receptor beta chains drawn from one sample of a study of Ad26.COV2.S vaccination and SARS-CoV-2 variants. Clones were sequenced by immunoSEQ multiplex PCR, and TCRdb holds only the in-frame ones, with some missing. The sample holds around 300,000 clones, about 88% seen once. Sequenced material: peripheral blood, taken in a trial of Ad26.COV2.S vaccine versus placebo. All receptors derive from a person between 18 and 60 years old who received the Ad26.COV2.S COVID-19 vaccine or a placebo. CDR3s include the opening cysteine and the closing phenylalanine or tryptophan. Fields, in order: J gene, clone size, D gene, V gene, CDR3 DNA, CDR3 protein. The D gene is left open where the match is weak. Size is stated for part of the rows, as once, few or many counts, or as a class when the clone is expanded.

j_call: TRBJ2-2
clone_size: .
d_call: .
v_call: TRBV7-9
cdr3_nt: TGTGCCAGCAGCTTGTTGCGTGGGGAGCTGTTTTTT
cdr3_aa: CASSLLRGELFF

j_call: TRBJ1-2
clone_size: .
d_call: .
v_call: TRBV12-3/TRBV12-4
cdr3_nt: TGTGCCAGCAGTTTAGCGGGCATAGTAGGCTACACCTTC
cdr3_aa: CASSLAGIVGYTF

j_call: TRBJ1-2
clone_size: .
d_call: TRBD1
v_call: TRBV27
cdr3_nt: TGTGCCAGCAAGGGGGCCTATGGCTACACCTTC
cdr3_aa: CASKGAYGYTF

j_call: TRBJ2-7
clone_size: .
d_call: .
v_call: TRBV6-1
cdr3_nt: TGTGCCAGCAGTGAAGGGGACCCTGGAGTCTACGAGCAGTACTTC
cdr3_aa: CASSEGDPGVYEQYF

j_call: TRBJ1-2
clone_size: .
d_call: .
v_call: TRBV19
cdr3_nt: TGTGCCAGTAGTATTTATCCGGAGCCTTCCGGCTACACCTTC
cdr3_aa: CASSIYPEPSGYTF

j_call: TRBJ1-2
clone_size: .
d_call: .
v_call: TRBV7-2
cdr3_nt: TGTGCCAGCAGCCCGGAGGGGCCCTATGGCTACACCTTC
cdr3_aa: CASSPEGPYGYTF

j_call: TRBJ1-2
clone_size: few
d_call: .
v_call: TRBV24-1
cdr3_nt: TGTGCCACCAGTGGCGTTAGGGGCCATGGCTACACCTTC
cdr3_aa: CATSGVRGHGYTF

j_call: TRBJ2-2
clone_size: .
d_call: TRBD2
v_call: TRBV30
cdr3_nt: TGTGCCTGGATCGGACTAGCGGGATCTCTCACCGGGGAGCTGTTTTTT
cdr3_aa: CAWIGLAGSLTGELFF

j_call: TRBJ2-3
clone_size: .
d_call: .
v_call: TRBV14
cdr3_nt: TGTGCCAGCAGCCAAGATTACACCCCTGGGGCAGATACGCAGTATTTT
cdr3_aa: CASSQDYTPGADTQYF

j_call: TRBJ2-3
clone_size: .
d_call: .
v_call: TRBV7-9
cdr3_nt: TGTGCCAGCAGCTTGGAGGCCTCAGATACGCAGTATTTT
cdr3_aa: CASSLEASDTQYF

j_call: TRBJ1-2
clone_size: .
d_call: TRBD1
v_call: TRBV5-1
cdr3_nt: TGCGCCAGCAGCTTGACCCAGGGGGACGACTATGGCTACACCTTC
cdr3_aa: CASSLTQGDDYGYTF

j_call: TRBJ2-7
clone_size: .
d_call: .
v_call: TRBV5-1
cdr3_nt: TGCGCCAGCAGCTTGCAGGTGGGGGGGCTAGAAGGCGAGCAGTACTTC
cdr3_aa: CASSLQVGGLEGEQYF

j_call: TRBJ1-1
clone_size: .
d_call: .
v_call: TRBV12-3/TRBV12-4
cdr3_nt: TGTGCCAGCAGACAATGGGACACCCGTGAAGCTTTCTTT
cdr3_aa: CASRQWDTREAFF

j_call: TRBJ2-7
clone_size: once
d_call: .
v_call: TRBV11-2
cdr3_nt: TGTGCCAGCAGCTTACGCACTAGCAACTACGAGCAGTACTTC
cdr3_aa: CASSLRTSNYEQYF

j_call: TRBJ1-6
clone_size: .
d_call: .
v_call: TRBV5-1
cdr3_nt: TGCGCCAGCAGCTTGGGACACGTGAAGAATTCACCCCTCCACTTT
cdr3_aa: CASSLGHVKNSPLHF

j_call: TRBJ2-1
clone_size: .
d_call: .
v_call: TRBV5-4
cdr3_nt: TGTGCCAGCAGCCCAGAGACCCTCCACAATGAGCAGTTCTTC
cdr3_aa: CASSPETLHNEQFF

j_call: TRBJ2-2
clone_size: .
d_call: .
v_call: TRBV19
cdr3_nt: TGTGCCAGCTACGCCGGGGAGCTGTTTTTT
cdr3_aa: CASYAGELFF

j_call: TRBJ2-7
clone_size: .
d_call: .
v_call: TRBV5-6
cdr3_nt: TGTGCCAGCAGCTTGGTTTTCGGGAGATGGTACGAGCAGTACTTC
cdr3_aa: CASSLVFGRWYEQYF

j_call: TRBJ1-4
clone_size: .
d_call: .
v_call: TRBV15
cdr3_nt: TGTGCCACCGCGGCACCCCGGGACATTCATAATGAAAAACTGTTTTTT
cdr3_aa: CATAAPRDIHNEKLFF

j_call: TRBJ1-1
clone_size: .
d_call: .
v_call: TRBV5-1
cdr3_nt: TGCGCCAGCAGTTTCGACAGCCTGAACACTGAAGCTTTCTTT
cdr3_aa: CASSFDSLNTEAFF

j_call: TRBJ2-2
clone_size: .
d_call: TRBD2
v_call: TRBV19
cdr3_nt: TGTGCCAGTAGCCCGAAACTAGCGGAGACCGGGGAGCTGTTTTTT
cdr3_aa: CASSPKLAETGELFF

j_call: TRBJ2-1
clone_size: few
d_call: .
v_call: TRBV28
cdr3_nt: TGTGCCAGCAGTTTACGTAATGAGCAGTTCTTC
cdr3_aa: CASSLRNEQFF

j_call: TRBJ2-2
clone_size: .
d_call: .
v_call: TRBV27
cdr3_nt: TGTGCCAGCAGTGCTCACGCACCCACCGGGGAGCTGTTTTTT
cdr3_aa: CASSAHAPTGELFF

j_call: TRBJ1-6
clone_size: .
d_call: .
v_call: TRBV28
cdr3_nt: TGTGCCAGCAGTTTCGGCGGGGCAGCGGTCCCCCTCCACTTT
cdr3_aa: CASSFGGAAVPLHF

j_call: TRBJ2-3
clone_size: .
d_call: TRBD2
v_call: TRBV4-2
cdr3_nt: TGTGCCAGCAGCCGGGCCGTGGGCGGGGGGGCCGACACAGATACGCAGTATTTT
cdr3_aa: CASSRAVGGGADTDTQYF

j_call: TRBJ2-7
clone_size: .
d_call: TRBD1
v_call: TRBV5-6
cdr3_nt: TGTGCCAGCAGCTTGGTTAGCAGGGGGCTTTACGAGCAGTACTTC
cdr3_aa: CASSLVSRGLYEQYF

j_call: TRBJ1-1
clone_size: .
d_call: .
v_call: TRBV2
cdr3_nt: TGTGCCAGCAGTGGGAGGGCAGCCGACCCCGGGTTCTTT
cdr3_aa: CASSGRAADPGFF

j_call: TRBJ2-7
clone_size: .
d_call: TRBD2
v_call: TRBV6-5
cdr3_nt: TGTGCCAGCAGTTACTCCCCGGGAGGTCCTTCCTACGAGCAGTACTTC
cdr3_aa: CASSYSPGGPSYEQYF

j_call: TRBJ1-6
clone_size: few
d_call: .
v_call: TRBV7-9
cdr3_nt: TGTGCCAGCAGCTTACCGGATTCACCCCTCCACTTT
cdr3_aa: CASSLPDSPLHF

j_call: TRBJ1-6
clone_size: .
d_call: TRBD1
v_call: TRBV2
cdr3_nt: TGTGCCAGCAGTTCCGGGACAGGGAGTTCACCCCTCCACTTT
cdr3_aa: CASSSGTGSSPLHF

j_call: TRBJ2-2
clone_size: .
d_call: .
v_call: TRBV28
cdr3_nt: TGTGCCAGCAGCATTAGCGGGAACACCGGGGAGCTGTTTTTT
cdr3_aa: CASSISGNTGELFF

j_call: TRBJ2-1
clone_size: .
d_call: .
v_call: TRBV29-1
cdr3_nt: TGCAGCGTGAAGGGGGGTTCCTACAATGAGCAGTTCTTC
cdr3_aa: CSVKGGSYNEQFF

j_call: TRBJ2-7
clone_size: .
d_call: .
v_call: TRBV11-3
cdr3_nt: TGTGCCAGCAGCCCTGGTCTAACAAGGTTTGTGGAGCAGTACTTC
cdr3_aa: CASSPGLTRFVEQYF

j_call: TRBJ1-6
clone_size: .
d_call: .
v_call: TRBV10-3
cdr3_nt: TGTGCCATCAGTGAGTCGATCGGAGGGGTAGTTAATTCACCCCTCCACTTT
cdr3_aa: CAISESIGGVVNSPLHF

j_call: TRBJ2-7
clone_size: once
d_call: .
v_call: TRBV6-6
cdr3_nt: TGTGCCAGCAGTTACCCGGACAGAGGTAACCTCGAGCAGTACTTC
cdr3_aa: CASSYPDRGNLEQYF

j_call: TRBJ1-2
clone_size: .
d_call: TRBD1
v_call: TRBV28
cdr3_nt: TGTGCCAGCAGTTTCAGGGACAGCCGTGGCTACACCTTC
cdr3_aa: CASSFRDSRGYTF

j_call: TRBJ1-2
clone_size: once
d_call: .
v_call: TRBV5-1
cdr3_nt: TGCGCCAGCAGCTTGGACGAGCTGAGGATCTATGGCTACACCTTC
cdr3_aa: CASSLDELRIYGYTF

j_call: TRBJ2-5
clone_size: .
d_call: .
v_call: TRBV5-1
cdr3_nt: TGCGCCAGCAGCTTGGATGTGGGGACCCAGTACTTC
cdr3_aa: CASSLDVGTQYF

j_call: TRBJ1-5
clone_size: once
d_call: .
v_call: TRBV21-1
cdr3_nt: TGTGCCAGCAGCAAAATCACCGTATATAGCAATCAGCCCCAGCATTTT
cdr3_aa: CASSKITVYSNQPQHF

j_call: TRBJ2-1
clone_size: .
d_call: TRBD1
v_call: TRBV7-2
cdr3_nt: TGTGCCAGCAGCTTCGACAGGGTAAGTGGGCATGAGCAGTTCTTC
cdr3_aa: CASSFDRVSGHEQFF

j_call: TRBJ2-7
clone_size: .
d_call: TRBD1
v_call: TRBV2
cdr3_nt: TGTGCCAGCAGTGGACCGGGGACAGCCTACGAGCAGTACTTC
cdr3_aa: CASSGPGTAYEQYF

j_call: TRBJ2-1
clone_size: once
d_call: .
v_call: TRBV6-2/TRBV6-3
cdr3_nt: TGTGCCAGCAGTTACCCATATAGTAGGTCGGTGAATGAGCAGTTCTTC
cdr3_aa: CASSYPYSRSVNEQFF

j_call: TRBJ1-3
clone_size: few
d_call: .
v_call: TRBV6-5
cdr3_nt: TGTGCCAGCAGTTACGCGGGAACTGAGGGAAACACCATATATTTT
cdr3_aa: CASSYAGTEGNTIYF

j_call: TRBJ2-1
clone_size: .
d_call: TRBD1
v_call: TRBV18
cdr3_nt: TGTGCCAGCTCACCAGGGACAGGGAAGTACAATGAGCAGTTCTTC
cdr3_aa: CASSPGTGKYNEQFF

j_call: TRBJ1-1
clone_size: .
d_call: .
v_call: TRBV5-5
cdr3_nt: TGTGCCAGCAGCTTGGTTGCAGGGATAATGAACACTGAAGCTTTCTTT
cdr3_aa: CASSLVAGIMNTEAFF

j_call: TRBJ1-5
clone_size: .
d_call: .
v_call: TRBV27
cdr3_nt: TGTGCCAGCAGTCCGCGGGGAGGGAGCGGCAATCAGCCCCAGCATTTT
cdr3_aa: CASSPRGGSGNQPQHF

j_call: TRBJ2-2
clone_size: .
d_call: .
v_call: TRBV6-2/TRBV6-3
cdr3_nt: TGTGCCAGCAGTTATCCACCCGGCAGGGCGAACACCGGGGAGCTGTTTTTT
cdr3_aa: CASSYPPGRANTGELFF

j_call: TRBJ1-1
clone_size: .
d_call: TRBD1
v_call: TRBV29-1
cdr3_nt: TGCAGCGTTGATTACGGGGGACAGGGGAACACTGAAGCTTTCTTT
cdr3_aa: CSVDYGGQGNTEAFF

j_call: TRBJ2-5
clone_size: .
d_call: .
v_call: TRBV12-3/TRBV12-4
cdr3_nt: TGTGCCAGCAGCCCTCGGTCAGAGACCCAGTACTTC
cdr3_aa: CASSPRSETQYF

j_call: TRBJ1-5
clone_size: .
d_call: .
v_call: TRBV5-6
cdr3_nt: TGTGCCAGCAGCAGGCAACAGGGCCAGCCCCAGCATTTT
cdr3_aa: CASSRQQGQPQHF

j_call: TRBJ1-2
clone_size: .
d_call: TRBD1
v_call: TRBV9
cdr3_nt: TGTGCCAGCAGCGTAGGACAGGGGGCCAACTATGGCTACACCTTC
cdr3_aa: CASSVGQGANYGYTF

j_call: TRBJ2-1
clone_size: .
d_call: TRBD1
v_call: TRBV29-1
cdr3_nt: TGCAGCGTTGAAGAAGGTCAGGGGGCCCGTCGATTCTTC
cdr3_aa: CSVEEGQGARRFF

j_call: TRBJ2-5
clone_size: .
d_call: .
v_call: TRBV3-1/TRBV3-2
cdr3_nt: TGTGCCAGCAGCCGAAGACAAGACGGGAGTGAGACCCAGTACTTC
cdr3_aa: CASSRRQDGSETQYF

j_call: TRBJ1-2
clone_size: .
d_call: .
v_call: TRBV27
cdr3_nt: TGTGCCAGCAGTTTACGAGGGAACTATGGCTACACCTTC
cdr3_aa: CASSLRGNYGYTF

j_call: TRBJ2-2
clone_size: .
d_call: .
v_call: TRBV11-3
cdr3_nt: TGTGCCAGCAGCCCGGGGAACACCGGGGAGCTGTTTTTT
cdr3_aa: CASSPGNTGELFF

j_call: TRBJ2-7
clone_size: .
d_call: .
v_call: TRBV2
cdr3_nt: TGTGCCAGCAGTGATTCGGGACATAGGCGTTACGAGCAGTACTTC
cdr3_aa: CASSDSGHRRYEQYF

j_call: TRBJ1-2
clone_size: .
d_call: TRBD1
v_call: TRBV6-5
cdr3_nt: TGTGCCAGCAGTTCTGGGACAGGGGGCAACTATGGCTACACCTTC
cdr3_aa: CASSSGTGGNYGYTF

j_call: TRBJ1-2
clone_size: .
d_call: .
v_call: TRBV14
cdr3_nt: TGTGCCAGCAGCCAAGTATCAGGGTTTGGTGGCTACACCTTC
cdr3_aa: CASSQVSGFGGYTF

j_call: TRBJ1-3
clone_size: .
d_call: .
v_call: TRBV19
cdr3_nt: TGTGCCAGTAGTATACGGGCAGCCGGAAACACCATATATTTT
cdr3_aa: CASSIRAAGNTIYF

j_call: TRBJ2-1
clone_size: .
d_call: .
v_call: TRBV4-1
cdr3_nt: TGCGCCAGCAGCCCCACACTAGTCTCCTCCTACAATGAGCAGTTCTTC
cdr3_aa: CASSPTLVSSYNEQFF